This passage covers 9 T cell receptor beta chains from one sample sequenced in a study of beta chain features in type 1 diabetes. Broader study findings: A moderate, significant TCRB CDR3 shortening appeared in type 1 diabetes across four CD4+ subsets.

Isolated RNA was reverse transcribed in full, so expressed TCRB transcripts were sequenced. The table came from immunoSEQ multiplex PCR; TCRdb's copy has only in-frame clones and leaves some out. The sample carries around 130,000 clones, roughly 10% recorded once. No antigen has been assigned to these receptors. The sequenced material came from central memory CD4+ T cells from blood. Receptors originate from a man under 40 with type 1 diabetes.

The CDR3 here is CASSQDNLGETQYF. The CDR3 DNA sequence: TGCGCCAGCAGCCAAGATAACCTCGGGGAGACCCAGTACTTC. The chain recombines TRBV4-3 with TRBJ2-5; D is unresolved. The CDR3 is 14 residues long. V was trimmed by 0 bases and J by 5 bases, leaving 10 bases between them. In germline, CDR1 is LGHNA, CDR2 YSLEER.

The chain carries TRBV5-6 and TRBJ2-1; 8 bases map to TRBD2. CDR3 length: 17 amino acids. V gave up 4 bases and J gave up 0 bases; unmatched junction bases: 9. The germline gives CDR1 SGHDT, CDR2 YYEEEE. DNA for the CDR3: TGTGCCAGCAGCAAAGTCGGGGGGGCCTTCTCCTACAATGAGCAGTTCTTC. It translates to CASSKVGGAFSYNEQFF.

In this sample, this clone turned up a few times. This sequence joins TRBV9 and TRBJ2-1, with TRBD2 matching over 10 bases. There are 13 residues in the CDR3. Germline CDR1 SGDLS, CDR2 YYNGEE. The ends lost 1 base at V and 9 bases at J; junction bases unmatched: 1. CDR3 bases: TGTGCCAGCAGCGTACTAGCGGGGGTTGAGCAGTTCTTC. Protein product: CASSVLAGVEQFF.

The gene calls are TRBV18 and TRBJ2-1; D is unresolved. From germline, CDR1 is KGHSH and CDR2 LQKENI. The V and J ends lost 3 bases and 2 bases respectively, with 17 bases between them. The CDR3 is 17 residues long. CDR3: CASSPYGVGLAYNEQFF. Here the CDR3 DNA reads TGTGCCAGCTCACCGTATGGTGTGGGCCTCGCCTACAATGAGCAGTTCTTC.

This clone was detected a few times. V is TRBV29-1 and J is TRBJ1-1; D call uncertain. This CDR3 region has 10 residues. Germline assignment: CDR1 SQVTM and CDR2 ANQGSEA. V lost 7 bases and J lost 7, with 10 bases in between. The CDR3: CSATVIEAFF. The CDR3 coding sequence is TGCAGCGCAACAGTGATTGAAGCTTTCTTT.

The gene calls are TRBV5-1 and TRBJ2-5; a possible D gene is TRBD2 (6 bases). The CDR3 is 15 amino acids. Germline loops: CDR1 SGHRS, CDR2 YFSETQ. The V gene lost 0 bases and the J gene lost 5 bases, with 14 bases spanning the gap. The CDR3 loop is CASSLEGGPPETQYF. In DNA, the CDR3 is TGCGCCAGCAGCTTGGAAGGAGGGCCGCCTGAGACCCAGTACTTC.

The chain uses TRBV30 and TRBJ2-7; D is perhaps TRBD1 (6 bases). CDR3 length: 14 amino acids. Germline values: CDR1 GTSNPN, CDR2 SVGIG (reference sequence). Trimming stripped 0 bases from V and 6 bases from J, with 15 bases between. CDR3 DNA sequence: TGTGCCTGGAGTGTAGGGGGATGGGGTTCCGAGCAGTACTTC. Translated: CAWSVGGWGSEQYF.

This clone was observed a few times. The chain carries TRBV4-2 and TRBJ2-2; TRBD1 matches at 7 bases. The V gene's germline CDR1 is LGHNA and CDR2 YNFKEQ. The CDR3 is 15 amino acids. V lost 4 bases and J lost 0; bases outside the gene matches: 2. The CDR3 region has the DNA TGTGCCAGCAGCCGAGGGACAGCGAACACCGGGGAGCTGTTTTTT. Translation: CASSRGTANTGELFF.

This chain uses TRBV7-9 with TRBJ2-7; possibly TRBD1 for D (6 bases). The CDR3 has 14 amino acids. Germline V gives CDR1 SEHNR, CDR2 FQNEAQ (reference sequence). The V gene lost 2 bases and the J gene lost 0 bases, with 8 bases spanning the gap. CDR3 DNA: TGTGCCAGCAGCTTACGACAGGACTCCTACGAGCAGTACTTC. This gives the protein CASSLRQDSYEQYF.